This T cell receptor beta chain is drawn from a study of cytomegalovirus exposure and HLA in healthy donors. The sample holds a few counts of this clone. Its antigen is not identified. Germline-derived CDR1 and CDR2 are SNHLY and FYNNEI. This CDR3 is 15 amino acids long. Trimming left V 7 bases short and J 0 bases short, with 13 bases between. Primers included in the PCR were 60 Vbeta and 13 Jbeta primers. Libraries were prepared by immunoSEQ multiplex PCR; TCRdb keeps only in-frame clonotypes and omits some of them. Here the sample spans over 130,000 clones, about 80% being singletons. Study conclusions and caveats: HLA restriction was apparent for most CMV-associated TCR beta chains in a later analysis. TCR beta sequences reportedly predicted most subjects' HLA-A and HLA-B alleles accurately.

The TCR was taken from a woman in her 40s in good health and CMV-seropositive. The V and J genes are TRBV2 and TRBJ1-5; D may be TRBD1 (6 bases). What was sequenced was PBMCs. The DNA of the CDR3 is TGTGCCAGCAAAGGACAGAGGTCTAGCAATCAGCCCCAGCATTTT. Its translation: CASKGQRSSNQPQHF.